A single T cell receptor beta chain is shown here with its context. The CDR3 spans 11 residues. The ends were cut back, 1 base at V and 5 bases at J, with 2 bases in the middle. CDR1 is SEHNR, CDR2 FQNEAQ, per germline (reference sequence). The data originate from a study of OX40 agonist ivuxolimab in advanced cancers. In the study overall: Hepatocellular carcinoma, melanoma, renal cell or head and neck cancer occurred in dose-escalation patients.

Data came from immunoSEQ multiplex PCR; TCRdb stores just in-frame clones and leaves some out. The sample carries about 32,000 clones, 76% recorded once. The clonotype was recovered from an adult with an advanced solid tumor such as melanoma, head and neck, liver or kidney cancer. This sequence joins TRBV7-9 and TRBJ1-2, with D uncertain. This specimen consisted of CD4+ or CD8+ T cells sorted from blood, obtained in a trial of the OX40 agonist ivuxolimab. CDR3 in amino acids: CASSLVYGYTF. The CDR3 DNA reads TGTGCCAGCAGCTTAGTTTATGGCTACACCTTC.